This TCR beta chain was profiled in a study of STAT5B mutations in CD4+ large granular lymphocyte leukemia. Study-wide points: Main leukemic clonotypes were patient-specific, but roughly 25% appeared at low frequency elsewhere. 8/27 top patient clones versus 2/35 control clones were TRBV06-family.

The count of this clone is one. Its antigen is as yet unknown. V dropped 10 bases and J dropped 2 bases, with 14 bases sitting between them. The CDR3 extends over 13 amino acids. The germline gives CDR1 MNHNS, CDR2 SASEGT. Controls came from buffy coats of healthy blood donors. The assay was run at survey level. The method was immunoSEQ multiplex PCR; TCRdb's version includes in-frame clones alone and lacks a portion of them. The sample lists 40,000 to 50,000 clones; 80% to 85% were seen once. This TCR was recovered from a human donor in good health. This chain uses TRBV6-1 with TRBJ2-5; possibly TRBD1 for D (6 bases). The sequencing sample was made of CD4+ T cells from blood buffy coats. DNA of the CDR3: TGTGCCATCAAGGGGGAGTATCAAGAGACCCAGTACTTC. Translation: CAIKGEYQETQYF.